The rows below give T cell receptor beta chains drawn from one sample of a study of PD-L1 blockade in urothelial cancer. Generated by immunoSEQ multiplex PCR, the TCRdb table keeps only in-frame clones and is missing some. The sample lists under 85,000 clones, approximately 90% occurring once. This sample comprised PBMCs, obtained around atezolizumab (anti-PD-L1) treatment. Every receptor here comes from a woman older than 75 with urothelial cancer. The CDR3 runs from the conserved cysteine through the conserved F or W. Fields, in order: D gene, J gene, V gene, clone size, CDR3 DNA, CDR3 protein. The D gene is left open where the match is weak. Clone size appears in some rows only: once, few, many, or a class for an expanded clone.

D: TRBD2
J: TRBJ2-1
V: TRBV4-1
size: -
DNA: TGCGCCAGCAGCCAAGATGGGGTCCGGAGCGGGAGCTTGAATGAGCAGTTCTTC
CDR3: CASSQDGVRSGSLNEQFF

D: -
J: TRBJ1-1
V: TRBV5-1
size: few
DNA: TGCGCCAGCAGCTTTCAGGGGAACACTGAAGCTTTCTTT
CDR3: CASSFQGNTEAFF

D: TRBD1
J: TRBJ2-6
V: TRBV19
size: -
DNA: TGTGCCAGTAAAACGGGACAGGAAAGGGCCAACGTCTTGACTTTC
CDR3: CASKTGQERANVLTF

D: -
J: TRBJ1-2
V: TRBV5-5
size: -
DNA: TGTGCCAGCAGCTTGTGGGAGAATTCCTATGGCTACACCTTC
CDR3: CASSLWENSYGYTF

D: -
J: TRBJ1-5
V: TRBV7-9
size: -
DNA: TGTGCCAGCTCAGGGCCTTCAAGCAATCAGCCCCAGCATTTT
CDR3: CASSGPSSNQPQHF

D: TRBD1
J: TRBJ1-1
V: TRBV2
size: -
DNA: TGTGCCAGCACCCGGGACAGAATGAACACTGAAGCTTTCTTT
CDR3: CASTRDRMNTEAFF

D: -
J: TRBJ1-1
V: TRBV7-2
size: -
DNA: TGTGCCAGCAGCCCTAGACAGTTTTCGAACACTGAAGCTTTCTTT
CDR3: CASSPRQFSNTEAFF

D: TRBD2
J: TRBJ2-7
V: TRBV29-1
size: -
DNA: TGCAGCGTACACACTAGCGGTATCAGCTCCTACGAGCAGTACTTC
CDR3: CSVHTSGISSYEQYF

D: -
J: TRBJ2-2
V: TRBV5-1
size: -
DNA: TGCGCCAGTTCGACAGGATTAGGAAAGAACACCGGGGAGCTGTTTTTT
CDR3: CASSTGLGKNTGELFF

D: TRBD2
J: TRBJ2-1
V: TRBV5-1
size: -
DNA: TGCGCCAGCAGCTTGGCGGGACTAGCGGACAATGAGCAGTTCTTC
CDR3: CASSLAGLADNEQFF

D: -
J: TRBJ1-4
V: TRBV5-1
size: few
DNA: TGCGCCAGCAGCCCCGACTTCTCATGGGAAAAACTGTTTTTT
CDR3: CASSPDFSWEKLFF

D: -
J: TRBJ1-1
V: TRBV27
size: few
DNA: TGTGCCAGCAGTCTGGACAGTACCTACACTGAAGCTTTCTTT
CDR3: CASSLDSTYTEAFF

D: -
J: TRBJ2-1
V: TRBV10-3
size: -
DNA: TGTGCCATCAGTTCCCGGGTCGACGCCAATGAGCAGTTCTTC
CDR3: CAISSRVDANEQFF

D: -
J: TRBJ1-2
V: TRBV2
size: once
DNA: TGTGCCAGCAGTGATATGGTGAGGTATGGCTACACCTTC
CDR3: CASSDMVRYGYTF

D: TRBD2
J: TRBJ2-7
V: TRBV28
size: once
DNA: TGTGCCCTCGGGGATGGCGGGAGTCGGTCCTACGAGCAGTACTTC
CDR3: CALGDGGSRSYEQYF

D: -
J: TRBJ1-1
V: TRBV5-1
size: -
DNA: TGCGCCAGCAGCTTGGTTGGGGCCCTGAACACTGAAGCTTTCTTT
CDR3: CASSLVGALNTEAFF

D: -
J: TRBJ2-7
V: TRBV29-1
size: -
DNA: TGCAGCGTCGCCCGCGGCGGAGGCGAGCAGTACTTC
CDR3: CSVARGGGEQYF